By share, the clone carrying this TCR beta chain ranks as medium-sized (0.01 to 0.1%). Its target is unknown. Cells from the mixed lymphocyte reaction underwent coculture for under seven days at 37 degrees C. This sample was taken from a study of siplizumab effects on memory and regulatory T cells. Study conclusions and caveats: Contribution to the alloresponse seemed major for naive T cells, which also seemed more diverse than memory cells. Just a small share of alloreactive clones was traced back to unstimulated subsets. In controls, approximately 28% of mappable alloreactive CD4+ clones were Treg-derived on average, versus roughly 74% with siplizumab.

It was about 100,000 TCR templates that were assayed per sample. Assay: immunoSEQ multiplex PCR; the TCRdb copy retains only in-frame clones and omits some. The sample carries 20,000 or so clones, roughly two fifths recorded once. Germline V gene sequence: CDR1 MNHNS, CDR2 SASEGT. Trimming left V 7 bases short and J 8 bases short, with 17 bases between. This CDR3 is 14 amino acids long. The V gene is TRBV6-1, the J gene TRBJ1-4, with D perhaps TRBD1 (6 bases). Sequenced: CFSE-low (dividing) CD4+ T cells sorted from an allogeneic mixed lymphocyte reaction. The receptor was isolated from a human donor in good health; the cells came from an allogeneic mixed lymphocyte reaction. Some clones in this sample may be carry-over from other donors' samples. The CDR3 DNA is TGTGCCAGCAAGGGGGGCCTCGTAGGAGAAAAACTGTTTTTT. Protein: CASKGGLVGEKLFF.